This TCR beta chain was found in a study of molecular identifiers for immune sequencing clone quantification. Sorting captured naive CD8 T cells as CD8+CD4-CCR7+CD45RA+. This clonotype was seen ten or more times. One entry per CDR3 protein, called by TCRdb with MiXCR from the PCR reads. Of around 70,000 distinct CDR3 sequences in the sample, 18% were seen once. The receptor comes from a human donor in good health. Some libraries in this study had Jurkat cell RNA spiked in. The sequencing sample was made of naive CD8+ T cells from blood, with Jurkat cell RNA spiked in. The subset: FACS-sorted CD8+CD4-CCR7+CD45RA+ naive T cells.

DNA for the CDR3: TGTGCCAGCAGCCCAGGAAGGAATGAAAAACTGTTTTTT. This encodes CASSPGRNEKLFF. The J gene is TRBJ1-4, the V gene TRBV9; D remains unclear. Germline CDR1 is SGDLS and CDR2 is YYNGEE. The CDR3 has 13 amino acids. The V and J ends lost 4 bases and 5 bases respectively, with 9 bases between them. The entire variable domain, with the rest obtained from reference TRBV9 and TRBJ1-4, is as follows: DSGVTQTPKHLITATGQRVTLRCSPRSGDLSVYWYQQSLDQGLQFLIQYYNGEERAKGNILERFSAQQFPDLHSELNLSSLELGDSALYFCASSPGRNEKLFFGSGTQLSVL.